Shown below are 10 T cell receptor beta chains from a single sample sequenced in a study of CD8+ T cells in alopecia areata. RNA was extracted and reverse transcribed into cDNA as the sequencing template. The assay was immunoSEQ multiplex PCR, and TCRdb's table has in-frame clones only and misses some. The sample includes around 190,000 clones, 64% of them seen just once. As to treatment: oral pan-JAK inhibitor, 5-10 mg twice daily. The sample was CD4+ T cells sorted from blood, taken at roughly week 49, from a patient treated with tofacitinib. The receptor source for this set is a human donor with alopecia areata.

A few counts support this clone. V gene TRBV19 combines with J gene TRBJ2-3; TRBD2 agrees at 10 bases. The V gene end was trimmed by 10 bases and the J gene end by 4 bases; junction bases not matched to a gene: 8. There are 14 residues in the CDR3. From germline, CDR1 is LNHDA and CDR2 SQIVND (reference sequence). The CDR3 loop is CATEAGGAADTQYF. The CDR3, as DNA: TGTGCCACGGAAGCGGGGGGGGCCGCAGATACGCAGTATTTT.

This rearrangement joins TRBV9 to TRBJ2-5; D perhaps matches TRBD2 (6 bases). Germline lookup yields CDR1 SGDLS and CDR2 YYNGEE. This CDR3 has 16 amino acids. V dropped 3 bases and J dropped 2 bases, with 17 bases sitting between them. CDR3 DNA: TGTGCCAGCAGCGCCCGGGGAGGCGGGGAGCAAGAGACCCAGTACTTC. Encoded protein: CASSARGGGEQETQYF.

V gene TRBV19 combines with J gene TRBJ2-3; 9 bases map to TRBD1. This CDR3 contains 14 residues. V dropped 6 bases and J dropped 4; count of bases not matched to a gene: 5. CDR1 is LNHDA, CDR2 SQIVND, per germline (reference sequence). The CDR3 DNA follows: TGTGCCAGTAGGGGTTGGACAGGGGCAGATACGCAGTATTTT. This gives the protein CASRGWTGADTQYF.

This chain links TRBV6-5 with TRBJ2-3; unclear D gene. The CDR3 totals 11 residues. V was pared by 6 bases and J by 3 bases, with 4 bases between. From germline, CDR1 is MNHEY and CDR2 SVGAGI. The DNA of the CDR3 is TGTGCCAGCAGGCAAACAGATACGCAGTATTTT. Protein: CASRQTDTQYF.

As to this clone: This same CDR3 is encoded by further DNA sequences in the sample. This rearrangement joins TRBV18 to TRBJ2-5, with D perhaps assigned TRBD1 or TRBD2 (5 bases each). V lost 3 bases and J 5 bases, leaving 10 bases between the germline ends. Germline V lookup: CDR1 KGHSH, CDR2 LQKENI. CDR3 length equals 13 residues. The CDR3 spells CASSPGTGETQYF. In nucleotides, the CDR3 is TGTGCCAGCTCACCGGGGACGGGGGAGACCCAGTACTTC. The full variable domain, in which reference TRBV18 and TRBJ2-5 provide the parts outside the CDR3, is NAGVMQNPRHLVRRRGQEARLRCSPMKGHSHVYWYRQLPEEGLKFMVYLQKENIIDESGMPKERFSAEFPKEGPSILRIQQVVRGDSAAYFCASSPGTGETQYFGPGTRLLVL.

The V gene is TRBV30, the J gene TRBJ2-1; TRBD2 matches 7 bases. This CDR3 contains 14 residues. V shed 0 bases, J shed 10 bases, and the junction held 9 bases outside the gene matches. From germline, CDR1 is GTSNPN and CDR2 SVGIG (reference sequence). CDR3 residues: CAWSVLAGEGEQFF. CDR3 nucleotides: TGTGCCTGGAGTGTACTGGCGGGGGAGGGAGAGCAGTTCTTC.

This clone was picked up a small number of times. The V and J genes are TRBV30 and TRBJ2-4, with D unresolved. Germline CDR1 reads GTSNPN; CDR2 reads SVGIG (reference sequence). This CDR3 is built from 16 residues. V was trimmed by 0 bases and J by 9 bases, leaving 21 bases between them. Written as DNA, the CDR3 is TGTGCCTGGAGTGTAGACGGACGCTCCCGGCTAGGCATTCAGTACTTC. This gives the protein CAWSVDGRSRLGIQYF.

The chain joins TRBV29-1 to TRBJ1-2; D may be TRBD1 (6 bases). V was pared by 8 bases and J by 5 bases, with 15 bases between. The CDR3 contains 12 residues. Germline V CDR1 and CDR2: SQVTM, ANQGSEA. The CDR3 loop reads CSSGDTSYGYTF. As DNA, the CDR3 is TGCAGCTCGGGGGACACGTCATATGGCTACACCTTC.

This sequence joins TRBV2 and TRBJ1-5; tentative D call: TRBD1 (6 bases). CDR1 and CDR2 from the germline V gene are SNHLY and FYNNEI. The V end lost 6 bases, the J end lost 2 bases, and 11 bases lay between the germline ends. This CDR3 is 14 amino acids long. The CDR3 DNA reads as TGTGCCAGCAGAGGGGGGGACGGCAATCAGCCCCAGCATTTT. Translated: CASRGGDGNQPQHF.

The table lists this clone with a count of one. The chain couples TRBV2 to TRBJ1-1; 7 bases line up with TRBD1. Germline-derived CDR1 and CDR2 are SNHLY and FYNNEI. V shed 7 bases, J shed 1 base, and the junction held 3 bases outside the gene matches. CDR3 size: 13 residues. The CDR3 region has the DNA TGTGCCAGCATGGACAGGCGGAACACTGAAGCTTTCTTT. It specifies CASMDRRNTEAFF.